This T cell receptor (beta chain) comes out of a study of control samples from healthy donors and cancer patients. In its sample, this clone was seen once. CDR3 length equals 15 residues. The V and J ends lost 6 bases and 4 bases respectively, with 15 bases between them. Germline V gene data show CDR1 as MNHEY and CDR2 as SVGAGI. TCRdb's table, derived via immunoSEQ multiplex PCR, lists solely in-frame clones and lacks some. The sample has about 120,000 clones, around 87% seen once; the top ten hold 9.5% to 13%. V gene TRBV6-5 combines with J gene TRBJ1-4; TRBD1 is a possible D gene (6 bases). Sequenced: blood. This receptor was identified in a man aged 25-45 years in good health. CDR3 protein: CASSSQDSGNEKLFF. DNA for the CDR3: TGTGCCAGCAGCTCCCAGGACAGTGGTAATGAAAAACTGTTTTTT.